This TCR beta chain was identified in a study of shared clonotypes between healthy human individuals. Overall study: The donors, a couple of women and three men, were aged 18 to 49.

A word on this clone: Its target is not known.

Profiled with immunoSEQ multiplex PCR; TCRdb holds only in-frame clones, not every one. This table holds 300,000 to 400,000 clones, 73% found once. General observations from the study: Large sequencing depth failed to make sorted-subset sequencing complete, rarefaction showed. Memory subsets generally showed lower estimated richness than naive subsets.

In germline, CDR1 is SGHRS, CDR2 YFSETQ. The CDR3 has 16 amino acids. Trimming cost V 3 bases and J 1 base; bases outside gene matches: 3. This TCR was sampled from a man younger than 45 in good health. The sequencing input was memory CD4+ T cells sorted from blood. Subset described: CD45RA-negative fraction. This chain uses TRBV5-1 with TRBJ2-3; TRBD1 agrees at 12 bases. The CDR3 here is CASSWGQGAGTDTQYF. CDR3 DNA: TGCGCCAGCAGCTGGGGACAGGGGGCAGGCACAGATACGCAGTATTTT.